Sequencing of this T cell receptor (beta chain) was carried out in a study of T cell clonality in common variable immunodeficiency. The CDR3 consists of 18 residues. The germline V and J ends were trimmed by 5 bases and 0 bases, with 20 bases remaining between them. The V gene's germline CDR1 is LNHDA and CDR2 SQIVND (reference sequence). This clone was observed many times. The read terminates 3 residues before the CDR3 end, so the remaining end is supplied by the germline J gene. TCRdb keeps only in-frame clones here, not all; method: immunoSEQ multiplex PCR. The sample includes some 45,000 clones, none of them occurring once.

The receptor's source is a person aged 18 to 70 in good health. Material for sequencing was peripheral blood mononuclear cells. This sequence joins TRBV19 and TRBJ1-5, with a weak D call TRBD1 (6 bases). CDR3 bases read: TGTGCCAGTAGTTATTTGACAGGAGTTCAAAATAGCAATCAGCCC. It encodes CASSYLTGVQNSNQP. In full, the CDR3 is CASSYLTGVQNSNQPQHF.